The 20 T cell receptor beta chains in this list originate from one sample, sequenced in a study of T cell repertoires in cytomegalovirus infection. MiXCR, run by TCRdb on the reads, gives a single entry per CDR3 protein. The sample has more than 150,000 distinct CDR3 sequences, around 24% seen once; the top ten hold approximately 10%. The sample was PBMCs. These receptors were collected from a human donor in good health (CMV status not recorded). Some clones in this sample may be carry-over from other donors' samples.

The V call is TRBV7-6, the J call TRBJ2-6; 12 positions match TRBD1. The CDR3 runs 21 residues. CDR1 is SGHVS, CDR2 FNYEAQ, per germline. J was trimmed by 0 bases and V by 5 bases; bases with no gene match: 14. The CDR3 region is CASSLTRDRGLMSSGANVLTF. In nucleotides, the CDR3 is TGTGCCAGCAGCCTTACTAGGGACAGGGGGCTCATGTCCTCTGGGGCCAACGTCCTGACTTTC.

On this clonotype itself: One junction end does not reproduce the germline sequence, and a read error may be involved. This chain joins TRBV2 and TRBJ1-5; D might be TRBD1 (6 bases). Germline V gene lookup returns CDR1 SNHLY and CDR2 FYNNEI. This CDR3 is 14 amino acids long. For the CDR3, the DNA is TGTGACAGCAGTGAACAGGGATTTGGACAGCCCCAGCATTTT. As protein: CDSSEQGFGQPQHF.

This clonotype was counted between two and nine times. The chain joins TRBV12-3 or TRBV12-4 to TRBJ2-3; a possible D gene is TRBD2 (6 bases). V lost 1 base and J lost 5, with 7 bases in between. The CDR3 contains 13 residues. CDR3 amino acids: CASSLGGVDTQYF. CDR3 coding DNA: TGTGCCAGCAGTTTAGGGGGGGTAGATACGCAGTATTTT.

This clonotype was observed at least ten times. The chain recombines TRBV28 with TRBJ1-5; no definite D call. This CDR3 contains 12 residues. The germline V gene encodes CDR1 MDHEN and CDR2 SYDVKM. Trimming shortened V by 8 bases and J by 0 bases, and 5 bases separated the two germline ends. CDR3 loop: CASFYSNQPQHF. CDR3 bases: TGTGCCAGCTTCTATAGCAATCAGCCCCAGCATTTT. The whole variable domain, filled in from reference TRBV28 and TRBJ1-5, reads DVKVTQSSRYLVKRTGEKVFLECVQDMDHENMFWYRQDPGLGLRLIYFSYDVKMKEKGDIPEGYSVSREKKERFSLILESASTNQTSMYLCASFYSNQPQHFGDGTRLSIL.

This chain links TRBV2 with TRBJ2-1, with 11 bases matching TRBD1. Germline-derived CDR1 and CDR2 are SNHLY and FYNNEI. CDR3 length equals 15 residues. Unmatched junction bases numbered 5, after V lost 8 bases and J lost 2 bases. CDR3 sequence (DNA): TGTGCCAGCCGGGAGGGACAGGGGGCCTACAATGAGCAGTTCTTC. Amino acids: CASREGQGAYNEQFF.

This clonotype showed up many times. This chain links TRBV7-6 with TRBJ2-3; 8 bases are shared with TRBD1. This CDR3 comprises 15 residues. Germline CDR1 is SGHVS and CDR2 is FNYEAQ. Unmatched junction bases numbered 7, after V lost 5 bases and J lost 3 bases. CDR3 DNA: TGTGCCAGCAGCCTCGCAGGGGGCAGGACAGATACGCAGTATTTT. Its translation: CASSLAGGRTDTQYF.

The chain uses TRBV28 and TRBJ1-2, with 8 bases matching TRBD1. The V gene's germline CDR1 is MDHEN and CDR2 SYDVKM. CDR3 length: 14 amino acids. With 4 bases clipped from V and 4 bases from J, the junction kept 5 bases outside the gene matches. CDR3 bases: TGTGCCAGCAGTTATACTGACAGGGGCTATGGCTACACCTTC. It codes for CASSYTDRGYGYTF.

This clonotype was observed a few times. J is TRBJ1-1 and V is TRBV3-1; TRBD1 is a possible D gene (5 bases). The CDR3 is made up of 11 amino acids. V was shortened by 4 bases and J by 8 bases, with 8 bases between the two germline ends. The V gene's germline CDR1 is LGHDT and CDR2 YNNKEL (reference sequence). The CDR3 sequence is CASSLGQEAFF. In nucleotides, the CDR3 is TGTGCCAGCAGCCTCGGACAAGAAGCTTTCTTT.

Concerning this clonotype itself: A read error may produce the germline difference seen at one junction end. V usage is TRBV19 and J usage is TRBJ2-3, with 8 bases fitting TRBD2. From germline, CDR1 is LNHDA and CDR2 SQIVND (reference sequence). The CDR3 has 13 amino acids. In nucleotides, the CDR3 is TGTGCCAGTAGAAAGCGGGAGACAGATATGCAGTATTTT. This gives the protein CASRKRETDMQYF.

On this clonotype: The junction shows a germline mismatch at one end, possibly a read error. The chain joins TRBV5-1 to TRBJ2-2; weak D call: TRBD2 (6 bases). CDR1 is SGHRS and CDR2 is YFSETQ in the germline V gene. This CDR3 is 18 amino acids long. CDR3 bases: TGCGCCAGCAGCTTAAGAGCCGTCCGGGACTCAAACACCAGGGAGCTGTTTTTT. Its protein is CASSLRAVRDSNTRELFF.

In this sample, this clonotype turned up a few times. The chain employs TRBV29-1 and TRBJ2-5; tentatively, D is TRBD2 (6 bases). Germline V lookup: CDR1 SQVTM, CDR2 ANQGSEA. The germline V and J ends were trimmed by 2 bases and 9 bases, with 13 bases remaining between them. There are 12 residues in the CDR3. The CDR3, as DNA: TGCAGCGTTGAAAAACCTCGCGGGGCCCAGTACTTC. Translation gives CSVEKPRGAQYF.

This clonotype was counted ten times or more. The V gene is TRBV12-3 or TRBV12-4, the J gene TRBJ2-1; maybe TRBD1 (5 bases). There are 13 residues in the CDR3. Deletions cut 0 bases from V and 7 bases from J, with 7 bases between. The CDR3: CASSLAQANEQFF. CDR3 in DNA: TGTGCCAGCAGTTTAGCACAGGCGAATGAGCAGTTCTTC.

This clonotype occurred many times. V and J are TRBV2 and TRBJ1-1; no clear D gene. Germline CDR1 SNHLY, CDR2 FYNNEI. Trimming shortened V by 9 bases and J by 1 base, and 6 bases separated the two germline ends. The CDR3 loop spans 11 amino acids. CDR3: CARQSNTEAFF. CDR3 sequence (DNA): TGTGCCAGGCAGTCGAACACTGAAGCTTTCTTT.

The CDR3 DNA is TGTGCCAGCAGCTTAAGGGACGGGAACCAAGAGACCCAGTACTTC. The encoded protein is CASSLRDGNQETQYF. J is TRBJ2-5 and V is TRBV7-9; D tentatively fits TRBD1 or TRBD2 (5 bases each). The V gene's germline CDR1 is SEHNR and CDR2 FQNEAQ (reference sequence). The germline V and J ends were trimmed by 2 bases and 0 bases, with 10 bases remaining between them. The CDR3 contains 15 residues.

The rearrangement joins TRBV6-8 to TRBJ1-4; possibly TRBD1 for D (5 bases). Per the germline V gene, CDR1 is MNHGY and CDR2 is SAAAGT. V was clipped by 10 bases and J by 8 bases, with 20 bases between them. This CDR3 comprises 14 residues. The CDR3 DNA is TGTGCCAACAGCTCTGGACAAACGCGGGAAAAACTGTTTTTT. It translates to CANSSGQTREKLFF.

At least ten counts were recorded for this clonotype. The genes are TRBV28 and TRBJ2-7, with D possibly matching TRBD1 (6 bases). Trimming pared 2 bases from V and 3 bases from J, leaving 11 bases between. The length of the CDR3 is 14 residues. Germline-derived CDR1 and CDR2 are MDHEN and SYDVKM. The CDR3: CASSLTGQNYEQYF. As DNA, the CDR3 is TGTGCCAGCAGTTTAACAGGACAGAACTACGAGCAGTACTTC.

Worth noting for this clonotype: With a much larger clone just one base away, this may be a read error. CDR3 sequence: CASSGLAHAGELFF. CDR3 nucleotide sequence: TGTGCCAGCAGTGGACTAGCGCACGCCGGGGAGCTGTTTTTT. The chain is built from TRBV7-2 and TRBJ2-2; 9 positions match TRBD2. This CDR3 has 14 amino acids. V was pared by 6 bases and J by 6 bases, with 5 bases of the junction left unmatched. Per the germline V gene, CDR1 is SGHTA and CDR2 is FQGNSA.

The chain has TRBV7-9 and TRBJ2-1; the match to TRBD2 covers 7 bases. This CDR3 comprises 13 residues. The germline V gene encodes CDR1 SEHNR and CDR2 FQNEAQ (reference sequence). J lost 14 bases, V lost 2 bases, and 9 bases had no gene match. The CDR3 sequence is CASSLWRGTEEFF. Written as DNA, the CDR3 is TGTGCCAGCAGCTTATGGCGGGGGACGGAGGAGTTCTTC.

The CDR3 spells CASSPRTRTTTDTQYF. CDR3 in DNA: TGTGCCAGCTCACCACGGACACGAACGACCACAGATACGCAGTATTTT. This rearrangement joins TRBV18 to TRBJ2-3; D might be TRBD1 (5 bases). Germline V gives CDR1 KGHSH, CDR2 LQKENI. V dropped 1 base and J dropped 2 bases, with 13 bases sitting between them. CDR3 length equals 16 residues.

The chain combines TRBV28 with TRBJ2-2, with D unresolved. This CDR3 spans 12 amino acids. Germline loops: CDR1 MDHEN, CDR2 SYDVKM. Between the trimmed V and J ends, which lost 4 bases and 5 bases, there was a span of 5 bases. CDR3 residues: CASSYSTGELFF. DNA for the CDR3: TGTGCCAGCAGTTACTCGACCGGGGAGCTGTTTTTT.